This T cell receptor beta chain was sequenced during a study of blood T cell repertoires in COVID-19. Overall study context: Acute-phase and convalescent COVID-19 samples originated in the United States, Italy and Spain. The analysed material was cDNA or gDNA that came from T cells, B-cell-depleted T cells, or PBMCs.

The assay was immunoSEQ multiplex PCR, and TCRdb's table has in-frame clones only and misses some. The data contain 650,000 to 800,000 clones, 75% to 90% of them singletons. This CDR3 has 14 residues. Germline V gene lookup returns CDR1 MGHRA and CDR2 YSYEKL. V gave up 6 bases and J gave up 4 bases, with 15 bases separating them. The genes are TRBV4-1 and TRBJ1-2; weak D call: TRBD1 (6 bases). The receptor's source is a woman in her late teens or twenties with acute or convalescent COVID-19. Sequenced sample: peripheral blood. The CDR3 spells CASSPQGGGYGYTF. CDR3 nucleotides: TGCGCCAGCAGTCCTCAAGGGGGGGGCTATGGCTACACCTTC.